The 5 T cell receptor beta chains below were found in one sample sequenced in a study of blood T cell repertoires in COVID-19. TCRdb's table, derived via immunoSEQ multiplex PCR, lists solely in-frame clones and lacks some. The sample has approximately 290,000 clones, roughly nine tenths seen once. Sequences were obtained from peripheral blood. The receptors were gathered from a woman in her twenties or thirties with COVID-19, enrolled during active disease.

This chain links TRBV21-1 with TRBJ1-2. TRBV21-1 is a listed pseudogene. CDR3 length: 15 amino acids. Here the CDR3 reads CAYIRRQRAYYGYTF. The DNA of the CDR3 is TGTGCCTATATTCGGAGGCAGCGGGCCTACTATGGCTACACCTTC.

The CDR3 is CASRPGQYYEQYF. The CDR3 nucleotides read TGCGCCAGTCGGCCGGGACAGTACTACGAGCAGTACTTC. This chain uses TRBV5-1 with TRBJ2-7, with 7 bases matching TRBD1. The junction had 8 bases not matched to a gene; V was cut back by 8 bases and J by 3 bases. The CDR3 sequence is 13 residues long. The germline CDR1 and CDR2 sequences are SGHRS and YFSETQ.

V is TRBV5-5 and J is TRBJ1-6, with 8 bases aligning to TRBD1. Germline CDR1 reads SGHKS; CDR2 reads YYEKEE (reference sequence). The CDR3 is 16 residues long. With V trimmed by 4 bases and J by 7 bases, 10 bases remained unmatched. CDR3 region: CASSQGDRIKNSPLHF. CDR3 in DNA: TGTGCCAGCAGCCAGGGGGACAGGATTAAGAATTCACCCCTCCACTTT.

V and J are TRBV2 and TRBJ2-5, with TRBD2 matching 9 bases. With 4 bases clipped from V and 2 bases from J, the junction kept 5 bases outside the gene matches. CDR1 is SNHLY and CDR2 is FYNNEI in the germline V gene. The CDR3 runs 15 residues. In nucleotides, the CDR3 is TGTGCCAGCAGTGTAGCTAGCGGGGCGCAAGAGACCCAGTACTTC. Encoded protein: CASSVASGAQETQYF.

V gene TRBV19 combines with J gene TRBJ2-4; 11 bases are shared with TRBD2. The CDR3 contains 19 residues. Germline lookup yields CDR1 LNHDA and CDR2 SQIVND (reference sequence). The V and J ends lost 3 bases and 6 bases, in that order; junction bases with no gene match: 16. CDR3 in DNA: TGTGCCAGTAGTATGGGGCTAGCGGGGGGCGGCCTACAAAGAAACATTCAGTACTTC. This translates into CASSMGLAGGGLQRNIQYF.